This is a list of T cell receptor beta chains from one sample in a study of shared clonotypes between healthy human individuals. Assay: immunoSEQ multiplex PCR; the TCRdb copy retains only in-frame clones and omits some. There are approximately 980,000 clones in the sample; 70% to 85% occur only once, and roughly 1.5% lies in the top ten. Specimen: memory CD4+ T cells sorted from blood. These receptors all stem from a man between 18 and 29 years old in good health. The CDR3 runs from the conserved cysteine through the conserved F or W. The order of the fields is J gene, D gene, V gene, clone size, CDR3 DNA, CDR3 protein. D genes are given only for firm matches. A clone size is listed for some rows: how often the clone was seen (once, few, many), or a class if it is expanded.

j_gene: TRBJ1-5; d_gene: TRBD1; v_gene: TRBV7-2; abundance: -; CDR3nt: TGTGCCAGCAGCTTTGTTGGACAGGGCAATCAGCCCCAGCATTTT; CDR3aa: CASSFVGQGNQPQHF
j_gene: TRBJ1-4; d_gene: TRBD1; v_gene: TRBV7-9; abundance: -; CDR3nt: TGTGCCAGCAGCAAACAGGGGTCTGAAAAACTGTTTTTT; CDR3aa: CASSKQGSEKLFF
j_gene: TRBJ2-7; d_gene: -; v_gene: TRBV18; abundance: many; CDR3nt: TGTGCCAGCTCACCAGGCGCGTACTACGAGCAGTACTTC; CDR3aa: CASSPGAYYEQYF
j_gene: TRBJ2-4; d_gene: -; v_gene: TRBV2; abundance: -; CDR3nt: TGTGCCAGCAGCGTAACAGGGTCGGCAGACATTCAGTACTTC; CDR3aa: CASSVTGSADIQYF
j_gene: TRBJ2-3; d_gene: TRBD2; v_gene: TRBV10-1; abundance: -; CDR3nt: TGCGCCAGCAATCTAGCGGGAGAGGATACGCAGTATTTT; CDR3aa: CASNLAGEDTQYF
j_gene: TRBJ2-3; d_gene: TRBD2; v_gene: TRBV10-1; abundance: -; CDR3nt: TGCGCCAGCAGTGAGCGTAGCGGGGGGGCAGATACGCAGTATTTT; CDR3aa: CASSERSGGADTQYF
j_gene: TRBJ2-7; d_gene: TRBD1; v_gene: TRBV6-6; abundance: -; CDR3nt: TGTGCCAGCAGTTTGGGACAGGGGGCAGAAGAGCAGTACTTC; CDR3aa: CASSLGQGAEEQYF
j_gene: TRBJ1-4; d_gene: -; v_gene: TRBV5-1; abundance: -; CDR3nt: TGCGCCAGCAGCTTGGCCGCAACTAATGAAAAACTGTTTTTT; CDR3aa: CASSLAATNEKLFF
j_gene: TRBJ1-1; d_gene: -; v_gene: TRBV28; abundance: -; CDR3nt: TGTGCCAGCATAGGGGCAGGGGCCTCGAACACTGAAGCTTTCTTT; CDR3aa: CASIGAGASNTEAFF
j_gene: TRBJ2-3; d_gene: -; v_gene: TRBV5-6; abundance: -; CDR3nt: TGTGCCAGCAGCTTGGTAGCGACTAGCACAGATACGCAGTATTTT; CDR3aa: CASSLVATSTDTQYF
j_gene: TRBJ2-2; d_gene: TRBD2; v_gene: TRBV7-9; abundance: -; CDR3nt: TGTGCCAGCAGCTTTCAAGCGGGAGACACCGGGGAGCTGTTTTTT; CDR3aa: CASSFQAGDTGELFF
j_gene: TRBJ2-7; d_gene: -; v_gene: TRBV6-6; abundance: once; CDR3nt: TGTGCCAGCAGGTTGAGCCTTCCCGCCTCCTACGAGCAGTACTTC; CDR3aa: CASRLSLPASYEQYF
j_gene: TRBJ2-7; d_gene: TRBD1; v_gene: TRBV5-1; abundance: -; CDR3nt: TGCGCCAGCAGTCCCCGGGACAGAGTATACGAGCAGTACTTC; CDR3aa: CASSPRDRVYEQYF
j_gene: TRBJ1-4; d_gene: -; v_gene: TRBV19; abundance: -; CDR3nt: TGTGCCAGTAGCCCCGGAAGCGGGAGTGAAAAACTGTTTTTT; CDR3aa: CASSPGSGSEKLFF
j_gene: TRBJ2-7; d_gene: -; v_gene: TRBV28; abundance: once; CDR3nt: TGTGCCAGCACCTCAACAGCTCGGGAGCAGTACTTC; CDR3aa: CASTSTAREQYF
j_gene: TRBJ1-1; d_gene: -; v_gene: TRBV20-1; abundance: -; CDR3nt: TGCAGTGCTAGGTCGGTTCCTGAAGCTTTCTTT; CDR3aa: CSARSVPEAFF
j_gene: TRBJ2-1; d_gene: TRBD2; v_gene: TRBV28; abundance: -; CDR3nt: TGTGCCAGCAGTGTCTTGACCAGCGGGATTTACAATGAGCAGTTCTTC; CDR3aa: CASSVLTSGIYNEQFF
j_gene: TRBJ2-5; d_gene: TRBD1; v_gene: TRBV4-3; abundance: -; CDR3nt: TGCGCCAGCAGCCTCCGGACAGGGGAAGAGACCCAGTACTTC; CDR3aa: CASSLRTGEETQYF
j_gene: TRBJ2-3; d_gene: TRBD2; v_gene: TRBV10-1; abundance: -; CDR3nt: TGCGCCAGCAGTCGACTAGCGTTAAAATCGGATACGCAGTATTTT; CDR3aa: CASSRLALKSDTQYF
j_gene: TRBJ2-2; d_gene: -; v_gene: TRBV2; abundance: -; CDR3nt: TGTGCCAGCAGTAGAACCTCGAGCACCGGGGAGCTGTTTTTT; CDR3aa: CASSRTSSTGELFF